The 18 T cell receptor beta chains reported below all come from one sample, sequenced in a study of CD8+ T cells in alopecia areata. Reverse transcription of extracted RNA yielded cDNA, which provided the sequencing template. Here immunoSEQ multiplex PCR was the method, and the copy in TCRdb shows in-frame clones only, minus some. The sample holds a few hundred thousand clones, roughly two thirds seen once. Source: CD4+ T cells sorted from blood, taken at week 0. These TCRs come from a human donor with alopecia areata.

The CDR3 spells CASSPTWRSNTEAFF. Here the CDR3 DNA reads TGTGCCAGCAGCCCCACGTGGAGATCGAACACTGAAGCTTTCTTT. The chain links TRBV14 to TRBJ1-1, with D unresolved. Germline V gene sequence: CDR1 SGHDN, CDR2 FVKESK. The CDR3 has 15 amino acids. V was pared by 4 bases and J by 1 base, with 13 bases between.

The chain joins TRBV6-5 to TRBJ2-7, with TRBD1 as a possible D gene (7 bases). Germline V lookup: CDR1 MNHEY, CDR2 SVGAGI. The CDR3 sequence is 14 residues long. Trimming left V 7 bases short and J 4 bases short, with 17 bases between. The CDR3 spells CASTHRRGQYEQYF. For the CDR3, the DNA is TGTGCCAGCACCCATAGGAGGGGGCAATACGAGCAGTACTTC.

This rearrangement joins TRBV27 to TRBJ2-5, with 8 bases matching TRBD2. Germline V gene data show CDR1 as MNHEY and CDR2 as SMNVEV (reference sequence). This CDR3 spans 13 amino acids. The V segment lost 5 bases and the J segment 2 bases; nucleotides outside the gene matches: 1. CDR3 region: CASSQRGQETQYF. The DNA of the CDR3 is TGTGCCAGCAGTCAGCGGGGGCAAGAGACCCAGTACTTC.

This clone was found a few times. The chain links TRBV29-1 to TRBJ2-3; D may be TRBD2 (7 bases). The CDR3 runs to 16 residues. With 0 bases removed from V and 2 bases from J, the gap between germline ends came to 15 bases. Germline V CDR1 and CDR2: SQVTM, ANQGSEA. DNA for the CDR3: TGCAGCGTTGAAGATCAGGCGGGGGCCACCACAGATACGCAGTATTTT. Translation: CSVEDQAGATTDTQYF.

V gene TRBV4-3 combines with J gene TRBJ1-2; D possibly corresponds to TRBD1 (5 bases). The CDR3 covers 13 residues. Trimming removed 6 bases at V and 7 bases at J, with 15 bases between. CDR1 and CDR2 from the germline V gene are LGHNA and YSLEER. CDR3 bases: TGCGCCAGCAGGGGGCAGGAAAAGGGTGGCTACACCTTC. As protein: CASRGQEKGGYTF.

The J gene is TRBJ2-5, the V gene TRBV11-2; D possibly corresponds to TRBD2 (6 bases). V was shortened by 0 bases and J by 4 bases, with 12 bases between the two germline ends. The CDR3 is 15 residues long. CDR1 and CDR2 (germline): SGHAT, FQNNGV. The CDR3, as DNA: TGTGCCAGCAGCTTAGATCGACTAGAGGGAGAGACCCAGTACTTC. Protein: CASSLDRLEGETQYF.

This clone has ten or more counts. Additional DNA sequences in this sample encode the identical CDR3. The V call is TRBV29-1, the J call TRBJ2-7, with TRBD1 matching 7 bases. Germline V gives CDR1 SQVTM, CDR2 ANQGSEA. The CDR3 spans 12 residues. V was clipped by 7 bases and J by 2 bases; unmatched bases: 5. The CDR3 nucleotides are TGCAGCGGGTTGACAGGGCCCTACGAGCAGTACTTC. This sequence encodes CSGLTGPYEQYF.

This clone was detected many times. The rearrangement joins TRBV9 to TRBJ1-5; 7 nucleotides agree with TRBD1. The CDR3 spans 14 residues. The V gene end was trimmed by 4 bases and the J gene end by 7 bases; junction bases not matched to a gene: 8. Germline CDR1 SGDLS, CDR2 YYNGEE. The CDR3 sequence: CASSRDSGPQPQHF. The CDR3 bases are TGTGCCAGCAGCCGGGACAGCGGTCCACAGCCCCAGCATTTT.

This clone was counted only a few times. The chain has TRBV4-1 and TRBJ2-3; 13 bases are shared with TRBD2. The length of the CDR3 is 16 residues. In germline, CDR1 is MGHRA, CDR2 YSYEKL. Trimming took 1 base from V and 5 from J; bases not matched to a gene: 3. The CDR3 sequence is CASSQGRLAGGDTQYF. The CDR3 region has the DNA TGCGCCAGCAGCCAAGGTAGACTAGCGGGGGGAGATACGCAGTATTTT.

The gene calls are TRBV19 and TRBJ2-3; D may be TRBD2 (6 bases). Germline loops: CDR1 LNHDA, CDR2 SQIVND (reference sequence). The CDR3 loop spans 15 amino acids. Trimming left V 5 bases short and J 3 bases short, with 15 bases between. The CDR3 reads CASSGYAGRTDTQYF. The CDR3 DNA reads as TGTGCCAGTAGTGGTTACGCGGGAAGGACAGATACGCAGTATTTT.

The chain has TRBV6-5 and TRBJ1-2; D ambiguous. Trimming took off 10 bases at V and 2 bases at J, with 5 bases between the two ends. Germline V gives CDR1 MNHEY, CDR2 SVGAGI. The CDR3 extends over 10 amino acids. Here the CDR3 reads CATLNYGYTF. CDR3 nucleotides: TGTGCCACCCTGAACTATGGCTACACCTTC.

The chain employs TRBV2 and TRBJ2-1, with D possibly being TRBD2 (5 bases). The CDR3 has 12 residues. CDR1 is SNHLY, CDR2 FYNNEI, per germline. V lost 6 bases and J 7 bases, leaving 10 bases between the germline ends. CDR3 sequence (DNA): TGTGCCAGCAGCGCAGAGGGTAATGAGCAGTTCTTC. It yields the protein CASSAEGNEQFF. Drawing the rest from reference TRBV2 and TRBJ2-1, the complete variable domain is EPEVTQTPSHQVTQMGQEVILRCVPISNHLYFYWYRQILGQKVEFLVSFYNNEISEKSEIFDDQFSVERPDGSNFTLKIRSTKLEDSAMYFCASSAEGNEQFFGPGTRLTVL.

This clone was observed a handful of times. The CDR3 bases are TGTGCCTGGAGCCAGGGACAGACCTACAATGAGCAGTTCTTC. This encodes CAWSQGQTYNEQFF. This rearrangement joins TRBV30 to TRBJ2-1; 7 bases match TRBD1. The CDR3 extends over 14 amino acids. With 3 bases clipped from V and 2 bases from J, the junction kept 4 bases outside the gene matches. CDR1 is GTSNPN, CDR2 SVGIG, per germline (reference sequence).

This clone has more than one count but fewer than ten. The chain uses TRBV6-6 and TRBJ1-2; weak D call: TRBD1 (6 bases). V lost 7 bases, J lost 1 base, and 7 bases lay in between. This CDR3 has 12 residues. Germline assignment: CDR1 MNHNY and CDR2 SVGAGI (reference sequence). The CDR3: CASTGDNYGYTF. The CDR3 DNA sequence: TGTGCCAGCACAGGGGATAACTATGGCTACACCTTC.

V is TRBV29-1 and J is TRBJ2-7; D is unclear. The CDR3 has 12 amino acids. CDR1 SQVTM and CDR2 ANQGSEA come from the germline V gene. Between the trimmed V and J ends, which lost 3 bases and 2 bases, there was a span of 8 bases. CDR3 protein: CSVEVGPYEQYF. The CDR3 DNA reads TGCAGCGTTGAGGTCGGTCCCTACGAGCAGTACTTC.

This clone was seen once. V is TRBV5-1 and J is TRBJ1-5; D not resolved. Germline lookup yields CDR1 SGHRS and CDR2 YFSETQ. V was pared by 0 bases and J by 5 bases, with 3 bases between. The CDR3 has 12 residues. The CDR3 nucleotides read TGCGCCAGCAGCTTGGACTATCAGCCCCAGCATTTT. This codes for CASSLDYQPQHF.

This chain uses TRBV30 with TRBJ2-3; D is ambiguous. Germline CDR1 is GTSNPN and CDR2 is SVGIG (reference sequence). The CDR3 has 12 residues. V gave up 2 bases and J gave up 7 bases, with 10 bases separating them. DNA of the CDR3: TGTGCCTGGAGTCCAGCAACAAATACGCAGTATTTT. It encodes CAWSPATNTQYF.

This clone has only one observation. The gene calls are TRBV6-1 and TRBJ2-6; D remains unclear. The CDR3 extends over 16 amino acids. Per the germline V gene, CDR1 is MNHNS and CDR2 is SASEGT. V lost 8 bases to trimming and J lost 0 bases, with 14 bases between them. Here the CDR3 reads CASGAPRDSGANVLTF. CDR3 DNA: TGTGCCAGCGGTGCACCCCGAGACTCTGGGGCCAACGTCCTGACTTTC.